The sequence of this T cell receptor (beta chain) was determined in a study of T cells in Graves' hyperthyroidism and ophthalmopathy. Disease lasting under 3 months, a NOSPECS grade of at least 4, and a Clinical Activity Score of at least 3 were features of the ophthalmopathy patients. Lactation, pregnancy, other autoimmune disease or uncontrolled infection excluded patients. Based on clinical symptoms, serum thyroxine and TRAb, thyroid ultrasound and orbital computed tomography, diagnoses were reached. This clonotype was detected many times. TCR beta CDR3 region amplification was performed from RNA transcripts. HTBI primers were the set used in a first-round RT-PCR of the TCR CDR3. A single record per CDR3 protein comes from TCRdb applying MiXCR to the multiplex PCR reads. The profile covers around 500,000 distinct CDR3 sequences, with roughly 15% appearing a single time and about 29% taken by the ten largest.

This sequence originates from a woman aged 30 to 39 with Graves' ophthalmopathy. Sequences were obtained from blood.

CDR3 protein: CASRKDGAVESPLHF. The CDR3 region has the DNA TGTGCCAGCAGGAAAGATGGTGCTGTAGAGTCACCCCTCCACTTT. The genes are TRBV2 and TRBJ1-6, with D unclear. Trimming left V 6 bases short and J 10 bases short, with 19 bases between. CDR1 is SNHLY, CDR2 FYNNEI, per germline. This CDR3 is built from 15 residues.